This T cell receptor (beta chain) was found in a study of beta chain features in type 1 diabetes. This clone has only a few counts. Its antigen is undetermined. The authors reverse transcribed all of the isolated RNA, so sequencing captured expressed TCRB transcripts. TCRdb's table, derived via immunoSEQ multiplex PCR, lists solely in-frame clones and lacks some. In the table there are 120,000 or so clones, 17% of which are singletons. By way of CD45RO/CCR7/CD25/CD127/CD95/CD27, the CD4+ regulatory, stem cell-like memory, central memory and naive cells were sorted. Whole-study findings and limits: When Type 1 diabetes patients were examined, their TCRB CDR3s proved moderately but significantly shorter in all four CD4+ subsets.

Sequenced input: central memory CD4+ T cells from blood. The clonotype comes from a man younger than 35 with type 1 diabetes.

CDR3 protein: CSAATINEQFF. CDR3 in DNA: TGCAGTGCTGCGACCATTAATGAGCAGTTCTTC. The genes are TRBV20-1 and TRBJ2-1, with no clear D. There are 11 residues in the CDR3. CDR1 and CDR2 from the germline V gene are DFQATT and SNEGSKA (reference sequence). Trimming took off 5 bases at V and 7 bases at J, with 9 bases between the two ends.